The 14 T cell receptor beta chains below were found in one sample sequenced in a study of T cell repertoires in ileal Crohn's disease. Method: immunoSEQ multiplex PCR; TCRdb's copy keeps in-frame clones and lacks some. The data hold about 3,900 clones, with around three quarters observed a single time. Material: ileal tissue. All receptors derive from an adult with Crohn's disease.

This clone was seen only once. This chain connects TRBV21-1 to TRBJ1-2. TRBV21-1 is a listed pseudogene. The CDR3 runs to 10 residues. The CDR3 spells CASSIPGYTF. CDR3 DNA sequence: TGTGCCAGCAGCATTCCGGGCTACACCTTC.

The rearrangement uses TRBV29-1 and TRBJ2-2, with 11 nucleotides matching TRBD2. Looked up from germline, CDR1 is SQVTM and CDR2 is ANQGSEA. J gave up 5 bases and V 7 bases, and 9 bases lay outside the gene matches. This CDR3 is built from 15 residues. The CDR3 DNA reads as TGCAGCGCCCGGGTAATAGCGGGAGGGACCGGGGAGCTGTTTTTT. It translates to CSARVIAGGTGELFF.

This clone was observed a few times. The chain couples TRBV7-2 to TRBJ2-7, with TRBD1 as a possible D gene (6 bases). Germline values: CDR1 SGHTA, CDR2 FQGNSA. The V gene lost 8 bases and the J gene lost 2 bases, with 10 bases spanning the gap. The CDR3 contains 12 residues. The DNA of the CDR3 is TGTGCCAGCGGGGGCTTCCCCTACGAGCAGTACGTC. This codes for CASGGFPYEQYV.

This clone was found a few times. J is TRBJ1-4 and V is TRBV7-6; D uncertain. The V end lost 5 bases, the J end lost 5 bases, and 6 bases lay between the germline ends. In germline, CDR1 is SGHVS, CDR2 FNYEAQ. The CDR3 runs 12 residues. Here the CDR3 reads CASSPINEKLFF. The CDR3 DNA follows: TGTGCCAGCAGCCCCATCAATGAAAAACTGTTTTTT.

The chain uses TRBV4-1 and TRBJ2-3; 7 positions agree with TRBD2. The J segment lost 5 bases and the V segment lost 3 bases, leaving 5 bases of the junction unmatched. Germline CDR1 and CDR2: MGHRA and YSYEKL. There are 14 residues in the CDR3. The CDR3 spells CASSHLGEGDTQYF. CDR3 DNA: TGCGCCAGCAGCCACCTAGGGGAGGGAGATACGCAGTATTTT.

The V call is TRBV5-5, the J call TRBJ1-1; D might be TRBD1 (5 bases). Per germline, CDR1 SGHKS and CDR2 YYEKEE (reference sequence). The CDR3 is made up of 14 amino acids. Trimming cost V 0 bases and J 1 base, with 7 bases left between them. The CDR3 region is CASSLGRANTEAFF. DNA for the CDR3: TGTGCCAGCAGCTTGGGCAGGGCGAACACTGAAGCTTTCTTT.

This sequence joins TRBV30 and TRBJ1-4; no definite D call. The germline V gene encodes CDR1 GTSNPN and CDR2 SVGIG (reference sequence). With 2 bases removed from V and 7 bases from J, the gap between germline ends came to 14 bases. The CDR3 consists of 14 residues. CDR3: CAWSLTIVREKLFF. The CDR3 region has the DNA TGTGCCTGGAGTCTGACAATCGTCCGTGAAAAACTGTTTTTT.

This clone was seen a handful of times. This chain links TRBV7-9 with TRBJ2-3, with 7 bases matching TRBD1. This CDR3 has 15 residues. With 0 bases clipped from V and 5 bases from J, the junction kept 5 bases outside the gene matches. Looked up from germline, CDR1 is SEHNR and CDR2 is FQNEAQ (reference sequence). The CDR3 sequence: CASSLALRGRDTQYF. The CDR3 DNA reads TGTGCCAGCAGCTTAGCGCTCAGGGGGAGAGATACGCAGTATTTT.

In DNA, the CDR3 is TGTGCCAGCAGTCCGGCCGGACAGGGGCCAGATACGCAGTATTTT. This encodes CASSPAGQGPDTQYF. The V gene is TRBV27, the J gene TRBJ2-3; 9 nucleotides line up with TRBD1. This CDR3 is built from 15 residues. Germline-derived CDR1 and CDR2 are MNHEY and SMNVEV (reference sequence). Trimming took 5 bases from V and 4 from J; bases not matched to a gene: 7.

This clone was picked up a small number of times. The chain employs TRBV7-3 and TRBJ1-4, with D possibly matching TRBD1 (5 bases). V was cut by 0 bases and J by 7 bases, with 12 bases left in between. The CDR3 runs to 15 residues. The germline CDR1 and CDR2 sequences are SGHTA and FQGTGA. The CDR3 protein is CASSLTAGFGEKLFF. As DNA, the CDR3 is TGTGCCAGCAGCTTAACGGCAGGGTTTGGTGAAAAACTGTTTTTT.

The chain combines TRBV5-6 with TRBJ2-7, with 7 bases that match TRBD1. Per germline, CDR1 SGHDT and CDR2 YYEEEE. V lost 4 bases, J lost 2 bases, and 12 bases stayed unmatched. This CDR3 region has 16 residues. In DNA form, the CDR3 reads TGTGCCAGCAGCCTCTCCCCCGGGACAGCTACCTACGAGCAGTACTTC. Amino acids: CASSLSPGTATYEQYF.

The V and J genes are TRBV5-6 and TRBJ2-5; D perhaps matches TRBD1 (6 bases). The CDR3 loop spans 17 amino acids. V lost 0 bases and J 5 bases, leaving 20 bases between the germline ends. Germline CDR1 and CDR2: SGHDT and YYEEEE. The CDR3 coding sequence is TGTGCCAGCAGCTTGGCGGGGCCGGCGGGTCAGGGGGAGACCCAGTACTTC. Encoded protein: CASSLAGPAGQGETQYF.

CDR3 nucleotides: TGTGCCAGCAGATGGACAGGGAGGGATGGCTACACCTTC. Translation gives CASRWTGRDGYTF. The rearrangement links TRBV5-8 to TRBJ1-2; 8 bases are a match to TRBD1. The CDR3 contains 13 residues. V lost 5 bases and J lost 6; bases outside the gene matches: 6. The germline CDR1 and CDR2 sequences are SGHTS and YDEGEE.

The CDR3: CATSRDKGDEQFF. The CDR3 DNA sequence: TGTGCCACCAGCAGAGATAAGGGGGATGAGCAGTTCTTC. This chain links TRBV15 with TRBJ2-1; possibly TRBD1 for D (6 bases). The CDR3 has 13 amino acids. The V end was cut by 0 bases, the J end by 8 bases, with 8 bases between. CDR1 is LNHNV and CDR2 is YYDKDF in the germline V gene (reference sequence).